Listed here are 9 T cell receptor beta chains from one sample, sequenced in a study of T cells in Graves' hyperthyroidism and ophthalmopathy. It was RNA transcripts that yielded the amplified TCR beta CDR3 regions. Using the HTBI primer set, a first-round RT-PCR was run on the TCR CDR3. TCRdb itself ran the multiplex PCR reads through MiXCR, one entry per CDR3 protein. The sample carries 330,000 or so distinct CDR3 sequences, 15% to 20% recorded once. Sequencing input: blood. These TCRs come from a man aged 45-65 years with Graves' ophthalmopathy.

This clonotype was seen only a few times. The chain couples TRBV2 to TRBJ1-4; 12 nucleotides agree with TRBD1. CDR3 length: 15 amino acids. V trimming: 7 bases; J trimming: 8 bases; junction bases outside the gene matches: 8. Germline V gene data show CDR1 as SNHLY and CDR2 as FYNNEI. CDR3 DNA: TGTGCCAGCACCCTGGGGGGGACAGGGGGCGAAAAACTGTTTTTT. Translation: CASTLGGTGGEKLFF.

This clonotype occurred many times. This chain connects TRBV27 to TRBJ1-5; 7 bases are shared with TRBD1. Per germline, CDR1 MNHEY and CDR2 SMNVEV (reference sequence). J lost 2 bases, V lost 2 bases, and 6 bases had no gene match. CDR3 size: 16 residues. The CDR3 protein is CASSLTGTDGNQPQHF. CDR3 DNA: TGTGCCAGCAGTTTAACCGGGACAGACGGCAATCAGCCCCAGCATTTT.

The chain recombines TRBV30 with TRBJ1-1, with D tentatively TRBD1 (5 bases). Germline V CDR1 and CDR2: GTSNPN, SVGIG (reference sequence). This CDR3 region has 15 residues. V was cut by 2 bases and J by 2 bases, with 15 bases left in between. CDR3 residues: CAWSTTMGGNTEAFF. CDR3 nucleotides: TGTGCCTGGAGTACCACCATGGGGGGTAACACTGAAGCTTTCTTT. Full variable domain (remainder filled in from reference TRBV30 and TRBJ1-1): SQTIHQWPATLVQPVGSPLSLECTVEGTSNPNLYWYRQAAGRGLQLLFYSVGIGQISSEVPQNLSASRPQDRQFILSSKKLLLSDSGFYLCAWSTTMGGNTEAFFGQGTRLTVV.

This clonotype was counted only a few times. The J gene is TRBJ2-5, the V gene TRBV28, with 7 nucleotides matching TRBD2. In germline, CDR1 is MDHEN, CDR2 SYDVKM. This CDR3 is built from 14 residues. The V segment lost 5 bases and the J segment 2 bases; nucleotides outside the gene matches: 5. The chain's CDR3 is CASSVGGGQETQYF. For the CDR3, the DNA is TGTGCCAGCAGTGTGGGGGGGGGTCAAGAGACCCAGTACTTC.

There are many counts of this clonotype. The V gene is TRBV6-1, the J gene TRBJ2-3; D may be TRBD1 (6 bases). CDR1 MNHNS and CDR2 SASEGT come from the germline V gene. The CDR3 spans 15 residues. V lost 7 bases, J lost 2 bases, and 16 bases lay in between. CDR3 residues: CASTTGTGSTDTQYF. CDR3 DNA: TGTGCCAGCACCACCGGAACAGGGTCCACAGATACGCAGTATTTT.

The sample holds a few counts of this clonotype. This chain connects TRBV2 to TRBJ2-4, with D possibly TRBD1 on 5 matching bases. The CDR3 sequence is 12 residues long. V gave up 6 bases and J gave up 5 bases, with 8 bases separating them. CDR1 is SNHLY, CDR2 FYNNEI, per germline. CDR3 in amino acids: CASSEQENIQYF. CDR3 sequence (DNA): TGTGCCAGCAGCGAACAGGAAAACATTCAGTACTTC.

This clonotype was found a few times. The V gene is TRBV27, the J gene TRBJ1-5; D is unresolved. The CDR3 is 16 amino acids. Germline V CDR1 and CDR2: MNHEY, SMNVEV (reference sequence). The V end was cut by 0 bases, the J end by 4 bases, with 13 bases between. CDR3 region: CASSLSSDGKNQPQHF. CDR3 DNA sequence: TGTGCCAGCAGTTTATCAAGCGACGGGAAGAATCAGCCCCAGCATTTT.

In its sample, this clonotype was seen a few times. The genes are TRBV7-2 and TRBJ2-7; 9 bases line up with TRBD1. The CDR3 sequence is 15 residues long. With V trimmed by 3 bases and J by 3 bases, 6 bases remained unmatched. CDR1 is SGHTA, CDR2 FQGNSA, per germline. CDR3 in DNA: TGTGCCAGCAGCTTCGCCGGGACAGGGAACTACGAGCAGTACTTC. Its translation: CASSFAGTGNYEQYF. The entire variable domain, with the rest obtained from reference TRBV7-2 and TRBJ2-7, is as follows: GAGVSQSPSNKVTEKGKDVELRCDPISGHTALYWYRQSLGQGLEFLIYFQGNSAPDKSGLPSDRFSAERTGGSVSTLTIQRTQQEDSAVYLCASSFAGTGNYEQYFGPGTRLTVT.

This clonotype was recorded many times. The V gene is TRBV3-1, the J gene TRBJ2-5; the D gene could be TRBD1 or TRBD2 (7 bases each). Germline assignment: CDR1 LGHDT and CDR2 YNNKEL (reference sequence). CDR3 length: 16 residues. The V and J ends lost 4 bases and 5 bases respectively, with 20 bases between them. Written as DNA, the CDR3 is TGTGCCAGCAGCCTCCTCAGGGGGGGGCGCGTGGAGACCCAGTACTTC. Protein sequence: CASSLLRGGRVETQYF.